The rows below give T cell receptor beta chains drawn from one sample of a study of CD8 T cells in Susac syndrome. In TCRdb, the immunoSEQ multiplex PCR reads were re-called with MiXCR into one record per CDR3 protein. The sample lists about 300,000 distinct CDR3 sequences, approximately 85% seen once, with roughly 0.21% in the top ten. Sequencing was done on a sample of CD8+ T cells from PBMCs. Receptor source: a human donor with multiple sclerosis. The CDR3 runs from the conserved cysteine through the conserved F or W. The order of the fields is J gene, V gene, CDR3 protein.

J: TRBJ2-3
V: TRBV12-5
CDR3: CASGFTGQGTDTQYF

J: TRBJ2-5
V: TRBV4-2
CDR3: CASSQERDNFFQETQYF

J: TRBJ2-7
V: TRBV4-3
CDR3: CASSQDRGNYEQYF

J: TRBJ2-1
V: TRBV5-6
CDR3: CASRPGGDNEQFF

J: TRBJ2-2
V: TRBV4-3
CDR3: CASSPGAETGELFF

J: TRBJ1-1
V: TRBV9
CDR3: CASSLLGRLNTEAFF

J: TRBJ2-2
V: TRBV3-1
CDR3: CASTRSGPNTGELFF

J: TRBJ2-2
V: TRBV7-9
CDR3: CASSPLRMGGSLSTGELFF

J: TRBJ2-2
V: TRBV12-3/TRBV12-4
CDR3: CASSWGLRWTGELFF

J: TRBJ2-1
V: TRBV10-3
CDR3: CAISAHRDRDYNEQFF

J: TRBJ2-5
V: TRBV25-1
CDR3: CASSAGTGAETQYF

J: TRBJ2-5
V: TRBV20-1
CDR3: CSARGWGRQFETQYF

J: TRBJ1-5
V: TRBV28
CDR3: CASSLWDGGNQPQHF

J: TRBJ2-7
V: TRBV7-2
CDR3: CASSEGALGYEQYF

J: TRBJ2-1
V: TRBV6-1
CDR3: CASSSSGAINEQFF

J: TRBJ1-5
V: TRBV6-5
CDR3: CASSYSPTNQPQHF

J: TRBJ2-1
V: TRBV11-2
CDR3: CASSLELASGDNEQFF

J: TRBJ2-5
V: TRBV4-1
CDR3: CASSHPPRETQYF

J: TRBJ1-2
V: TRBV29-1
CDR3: CSVDTGLSNGYTF

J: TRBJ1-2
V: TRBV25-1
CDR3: CASSEGDRPYRSGCTF

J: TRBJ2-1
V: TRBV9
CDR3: CASSVDPTTRQFF

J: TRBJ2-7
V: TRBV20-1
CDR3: CSARVPSSYEQYF

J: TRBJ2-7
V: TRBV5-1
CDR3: CASSLEGGESSYEQYF

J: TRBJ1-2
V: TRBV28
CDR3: CASSLGVGTGHGYTF

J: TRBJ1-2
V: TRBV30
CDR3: CAWGLDGTNYGYTF

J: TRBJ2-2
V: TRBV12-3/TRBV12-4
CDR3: CASSLGGAGELFF

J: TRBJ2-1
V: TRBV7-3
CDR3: CASKQGPTSPEQFF

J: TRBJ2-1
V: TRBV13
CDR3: CASSPSEEKGDEQSF

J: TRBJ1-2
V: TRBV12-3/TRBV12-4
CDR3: CASSLLEGPNYGYTF

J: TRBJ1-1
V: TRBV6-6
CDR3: CASSNRGATEAFF

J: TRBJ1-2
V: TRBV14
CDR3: CASSQEGLIAYGYTF

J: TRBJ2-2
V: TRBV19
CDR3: CASSIDYIRTQGTGELFF

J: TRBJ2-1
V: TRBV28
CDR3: CASSLRDWDLAYNEQFF

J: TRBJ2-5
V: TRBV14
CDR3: CASSQALAEETQYF

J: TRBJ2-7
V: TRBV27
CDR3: CASRLAGAYYEQYF

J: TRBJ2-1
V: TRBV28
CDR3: CASSTAGLALTLGSNEQFF

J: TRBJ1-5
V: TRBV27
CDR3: CASSPGPLSQPQHF

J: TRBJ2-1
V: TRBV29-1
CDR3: CSELVSGYNEQFF

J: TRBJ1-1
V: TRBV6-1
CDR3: CASRAGSITEAFF

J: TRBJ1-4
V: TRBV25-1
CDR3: CASSEAGSGEKLFF

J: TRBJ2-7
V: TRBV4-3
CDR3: CASSQVFQGREQYF

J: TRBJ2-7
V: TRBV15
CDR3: CATSRAYRGKREQYF

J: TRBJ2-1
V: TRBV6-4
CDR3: CASSGLAGSSEQFF

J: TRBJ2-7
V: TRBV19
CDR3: CASSPPGPYEQYF

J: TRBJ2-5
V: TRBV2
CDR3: CASSFDTSGRAHEETQYF

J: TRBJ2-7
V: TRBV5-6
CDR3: CASSLFRGQGPEQYF

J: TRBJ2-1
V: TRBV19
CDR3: CASSIGTYNEQFF

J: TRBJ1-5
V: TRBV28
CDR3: CASNEGGLYQPQHF

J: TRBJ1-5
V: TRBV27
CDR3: CASSSSGDNQPQHF

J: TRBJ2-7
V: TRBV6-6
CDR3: CASSYSPAGGHEQYF

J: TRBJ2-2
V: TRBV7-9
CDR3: CASSFLGDANTGELFF

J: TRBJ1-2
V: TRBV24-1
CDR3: CATSAGYGYTF

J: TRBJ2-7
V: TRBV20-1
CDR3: CSAPGQGRNPYEQYF

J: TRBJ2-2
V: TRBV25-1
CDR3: CASSPHGGSTGELFF

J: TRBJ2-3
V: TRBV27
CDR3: CASSPLGAKDTQYF